The clone carrying this T cell receptor beta chain was detected a few times. Antigen specificity is unknown. This sample is part of a study of identical twins. Study results and caveats: Memory repertoires lacked the insertion deficit that abundant cord blood beta clonotypes showed.

Germline CDR1 is SGHAT and CDR2 is FQDESV (reference sequence). Trimming removed 4 bases from V and 0 bases from J; junction bases left unmatched: 14. The CDR3 contains 20 residues. From the 5' RACE reads, TCRdb called clonotypes with MiXCR, one entry per CDR3 protein. Of hundreds of thousands of distinct CDR3 sequences in the sample, around 20% were seen once. Separately, the same data were catalogued under a study of yellow fever vaccine responses in identical twins.

The sample was CD4+ T cells sorted from blood. The V and J genes are TRBV11-1 and TRBJ2-1, with 11 bases matching TRBD2. This receptor was taken from a woman aged 18 to 35 in good health. CDR3 in DNA: TGTGCCAGCAGCTCTAGACTAGCGGGGCGTGGGGCTCCCTCCTACAATGAGCAGTTCTTC. Protein sequence: CASSSRLAGRGAPSYNEQFF.